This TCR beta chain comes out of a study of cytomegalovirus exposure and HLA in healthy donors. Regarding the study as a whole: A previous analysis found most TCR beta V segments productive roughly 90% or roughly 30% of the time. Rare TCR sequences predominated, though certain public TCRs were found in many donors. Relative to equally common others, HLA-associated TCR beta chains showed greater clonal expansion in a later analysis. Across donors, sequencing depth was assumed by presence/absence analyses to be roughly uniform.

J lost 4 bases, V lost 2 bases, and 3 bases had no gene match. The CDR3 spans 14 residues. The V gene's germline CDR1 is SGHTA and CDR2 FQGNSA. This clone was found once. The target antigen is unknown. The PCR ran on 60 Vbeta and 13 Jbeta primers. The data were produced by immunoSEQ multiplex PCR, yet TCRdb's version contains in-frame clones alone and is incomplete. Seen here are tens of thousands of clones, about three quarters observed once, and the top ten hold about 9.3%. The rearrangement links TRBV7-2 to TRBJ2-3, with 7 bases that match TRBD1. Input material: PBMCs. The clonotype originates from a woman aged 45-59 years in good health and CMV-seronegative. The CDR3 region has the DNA TGTGCCAGCAGCTTACGGACAGGTCCAGATACGCAGTATTTT. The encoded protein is CASSLRTGPDTQYF.